This T cell receptor beta chain was retrieved from a study of shared clonotypes between healthy human individuals. Study results and caveats: Estimated richness values were generally larger in naive subsets than in memory subsets.

This clone was recorded only once. Its matching antigen is unknown. Template for every sorted-subset replicate PCR totaled about 200 ng DNA, some 30,000 T cell genomes. Measured with immunoSEQ multiplex PCR; TCRdb has only the in-frame clones, and not every one. The sample records about 680,000 clones, 92% being singletons. Naive-designated CD8 cells lacked CD45RO, were positively enriched for CCR7, and omitted terminally differentiated effector memory CD45RA+ cells. HIV-negative, healthy adults without recent acute infections or vaccinations were the donors. The sample consisted of naive CD8+ T cells sorted from blood. The clonotype originates from a man younger than 40 in good health.

In nucleotides, the CDR3 is TGTGCCAGCAGCTTGAGGCACTACGAGCAGTACTTC. Translating it yields CASSLRHYEQYF. The chain combines TRBV11-2 with TRBJ2-7, with unresolved D. CDR1 SGHAT and CDR2 FQNNGV come from the germline V gene. The CDR3 length is 12 residues. V shed 3 bases and J shed 3 bases, with 6 bases lying between them.